The rows below give T cell receptor beta chains drawn from one sample of a study of response to subunit inactivated influenza vaccine. TCRdb re-called the RT-PCR reads through MiXCR, storing one row per CDR3 protein. The sample carries hundreds of thousands of distinct CDR3 sequences, around a sixth recorded once. This specimen was PBMCs from blood, taken 5 days after vaccination. These receptors all stem from a man in his fifties or sixties who received an inactivated influenza vaccine. The conserved cysteine and the conserved F or W are not part of the CDR3 here. The D gene is left open where the match is weak. Not every row has a clone size; where given, it reads once, few, many or a size class.

V,D,size,J,CDR3
TRBV29-1,TRBD1,few,TRBJ1-6,SAQGVIGSPLH
TRBV6-5,TRBD1,NA,TRBJ1-6,ASSYWQGENSPLH
TRBV27,NA,NA,TRBJ2-2,ASSFDIPNTGELF
TRBV12-3/TRBV12-4,NA,few,TRBJ1-1,ASSLPHPNTEAF
TRBV11-3,NA,NA,TRBJ2-1,ASSLSRDLDNEQF
TRBV4-1,NA,NA,TRBJ2-3,ASSQVLGSRADTQY
TRBV30,NA,once,TRBJ2-4,AWGTGVIQY
TRBV20-1,TRBD1,NA,TRBJ2-6,SAGTGYSSGANVLT
TRBV20-1,NA,once,TRBJ1-3,SALQGAGNTIY
TRBV5-1,NA,NA,TRBJ2-1,ASSLASTEQF
TRBV29-1,NA,NA,TRBJ1-5,SVGQYSNQPQH
TRBV20-1,NA,few,TRBJ2-1,SAAPQAKSYNEQF
TRBV11-2,NA,few,TRBJ2-1,ASSSKRAEQF
TRBV10-3,TRBD1,few,TRBJ2-7,ATGQDEQY
TRBV5-6,NA,NA,TRBJ2-7,ASSPATGTYEQY
TRBV5-1,NA,few,TRBJ2-7,ASSSVPGSYEQY
TRBV5-1,NA,NA,TRBJ2-2,ASSFAPDTGELF
TRBV15,TRBD2,NA,TRBJ2-1,ATSRTRLAGGSYNEQF
TRBV7-9,NA,NA,TRBJ2-1,ATGVDLGDEQF